This T cell receptor beta chain is from a study of T-cell memory formation after mild COVID-19. Overall study context: Largely donor-specific TCR clusters were found.

There are many counts of this clonotype. Its antigen is unknown. The CDR3 has 16 amino acids. CDR1 is DFQATT, CDR2 SNEGSKA, per germline (reference sequence). The J segment lost 3 bases and the V segment lost 1 base, leaving 8 bases of the junction unmatched. Researchers used 5'RACE with constant-segment primers to make TCR alpha and TCR beta cDNA libraries that carry sample barcodes and UMIs. TCRdb processed the 5' RACE reads anew with MiXCR; each CDR3 protein has one entry. The data hold approximately 100,000 distinct CDR3 sequences, with approximately 17% observed a single time. General observations from the study: Clones that contracted from day 15 to 85 had balanced CD4/CD8; later expanders were CD4+ biased. Nothing showed for sure that second-wave clones peaking on day 37 were SARS-CoV-2 specific.

The sequence was obtained from an adult woman who had mild COVID-19 (a few samples of this study predate the infection). Cell type and time point are not known. Sequencing was carried out using PBMCs or a T cell subset sorted from them (not recorded which). This chain links TRBV20-1 with TRBJ2-1; 8 nucleotides line up with TRBD1. The CDR3 region is CSARAQQGGDYNEQFF. CDR3 sequence (DNA): TGCAGTGCTAGAGCCCAACAGGGGGGTGACTACAATGAGCAGTTCTTC.